Listed below are T cell receptor beta chains from one sample, sequenced in a study. MiXCR, run by TCRdb on the RT-PCR reads, gives a single entry per CDR3 protein. The data contain about 680,000 distinct CDR3 sequences, 11% to 15% of them singletons. Sequenced input: memory CD4+ T cells from blood. The receptor set was obtained from a female donor in good health, serving as a healthy control. CDR3s include the opening cysteine and the closing phenylalanine or tryptophan. A D gene is named only where the DNA matches it firmly. The size of a clone is reported for some rows only, either as once, few or many, or as a class for expanded clones.

V	D	size	J	CDR3	DNA
TRBV3-1	NA	few	TRBJ1-3	CASSQRGALPGNTIYF	TGTGCCAGCAGCCAACGGGGCGCTTTGCCTGGAAACACCATATATTTT
TRBV27	NA	NA	TRBJ2-7	CASSLKPMDSSYEQYF	TGTGCCAGCAGTTTAAAACCTATGGACAGCTCCTACGAGCAGTACTTC
TRBV7-9	NA	few	TRBJ2-3	CASSLASGRGYTDTQYF	TGTGCCAGCAGCTTAGCGTCGGGAAGGGGATACACAGATACGCAGTATTTT
TRBV3-1	NA	NA	TRBJ1-2	CASGGDGYGYTF	TGTGCCAGCGGGGGGGACGGCTATGGCTACACCTTC
TRBV4-2	NA	many	TRBJ2-2	CASSPPSSSFTGELFF	TGTGCCAGCAGCCCCCCCTCGTCTAGCTTCACCGGGGAGCTGTTTTTT
TRBV6-2/TRBV6-3	NA	NA	TRBJ1-3	CASSQTGNTIYF	TGTGCCAGCAGTCAAACTGGAAACACCATATATTTT
TRBV7-2	NA	few	TRBJ2-5	CASRRDPSTGETQYF	TGTGCCAGCAGACGGGACCCTAGTACCGGAGAGACCCAGTACTTC
TRBV20-1	NA	NA	TRBJ2-7	CSARRAMNSHEQYF	TGCAGTGCTAGACGGGCAATGAATTCCCACGAGCAGTACTTC
TRBV6-4	NA	NA	TRBJ2-2	CASSDWPPGELFF	TGTGCCAGCAGTGACTGGCCTCCCGGGGAGCTGTTTTTT
TRBV10-3	NA	few	TRBJ2-1	CAISETDPYNEQFF	TGTGCCATCAGTGAAACAGACCCCTACAATGAGCAGTTCTTC
TRBV12-3/TRBV12-4	NA	few	TRBJ2-7	CASSLGGLSRSYEQYF	TGTGCCAGCAGTCTCGGAGGACTCTCCCGCTCCTACGAGCAGTACTTC
TRBV7-2	TRBD2	few	TRBJ2-1	CASSRREGNNEQFF	TGTGCCAGTTCGCGGCGGGAGGGAAACAATGAGCAGTTCTTC
TRBV4-1	TRBD2	many	TRBJ2-1	CASSPLLGTSGLLSSYNEQFF	TGCGCCAGCAGCCCTCTGCTCGGGACTAGCGGCCTACTTAGCTCCTACAATGAGCAGTTCTTC
TRBV3-1	NA	NA	TRBJ2-2	CASSQDVATGELFF	TGTGCCAGCAGCCAAGATGTGGCCACCGGGGAGCTGTTTTTT
TRBV12-3/TRBV12-4	NA	many	TRBJ1-6	CASSQIESPLHF	TGTGCCAGCAGCCAAATCGAGTCACCCCTCCACTTT
TRBV27	TRBD1	NA	TRBJ2-5	CASREGTGRETQYF	TGTGCCAGCAGGGAGGGGACAGGGAGAGAGACCCAGTACTTC
TRBV6-5	NA	NA	TRBJ2-3	CASSYSLPSTDTQYF	TGTGCCAGCAGTTACAGCCTACCTAGCACAGATACGCAGTATTTT
TRBV29-1	TRBD1	few	TRBJ1-1	CSVVKGAVGTEAFF	TGCAGCGTTGTCAAGGGGGCGGTGGGGACTGAAGCTTTCTTT
TRBV28	NA	few	TRBJ2-2	CASSFGQLRRELFF	TGTGCCAGCAGTTTCGGACAACTCCGCCGGGAGCTGTTTTTT
TRBV5-1	NA	NA	TRBJ1-4	CASSLARGGEKLFF	TGCGCCAGCAGCTTGGCCAGGGGAGGAGAAAAACTGTTTTTT